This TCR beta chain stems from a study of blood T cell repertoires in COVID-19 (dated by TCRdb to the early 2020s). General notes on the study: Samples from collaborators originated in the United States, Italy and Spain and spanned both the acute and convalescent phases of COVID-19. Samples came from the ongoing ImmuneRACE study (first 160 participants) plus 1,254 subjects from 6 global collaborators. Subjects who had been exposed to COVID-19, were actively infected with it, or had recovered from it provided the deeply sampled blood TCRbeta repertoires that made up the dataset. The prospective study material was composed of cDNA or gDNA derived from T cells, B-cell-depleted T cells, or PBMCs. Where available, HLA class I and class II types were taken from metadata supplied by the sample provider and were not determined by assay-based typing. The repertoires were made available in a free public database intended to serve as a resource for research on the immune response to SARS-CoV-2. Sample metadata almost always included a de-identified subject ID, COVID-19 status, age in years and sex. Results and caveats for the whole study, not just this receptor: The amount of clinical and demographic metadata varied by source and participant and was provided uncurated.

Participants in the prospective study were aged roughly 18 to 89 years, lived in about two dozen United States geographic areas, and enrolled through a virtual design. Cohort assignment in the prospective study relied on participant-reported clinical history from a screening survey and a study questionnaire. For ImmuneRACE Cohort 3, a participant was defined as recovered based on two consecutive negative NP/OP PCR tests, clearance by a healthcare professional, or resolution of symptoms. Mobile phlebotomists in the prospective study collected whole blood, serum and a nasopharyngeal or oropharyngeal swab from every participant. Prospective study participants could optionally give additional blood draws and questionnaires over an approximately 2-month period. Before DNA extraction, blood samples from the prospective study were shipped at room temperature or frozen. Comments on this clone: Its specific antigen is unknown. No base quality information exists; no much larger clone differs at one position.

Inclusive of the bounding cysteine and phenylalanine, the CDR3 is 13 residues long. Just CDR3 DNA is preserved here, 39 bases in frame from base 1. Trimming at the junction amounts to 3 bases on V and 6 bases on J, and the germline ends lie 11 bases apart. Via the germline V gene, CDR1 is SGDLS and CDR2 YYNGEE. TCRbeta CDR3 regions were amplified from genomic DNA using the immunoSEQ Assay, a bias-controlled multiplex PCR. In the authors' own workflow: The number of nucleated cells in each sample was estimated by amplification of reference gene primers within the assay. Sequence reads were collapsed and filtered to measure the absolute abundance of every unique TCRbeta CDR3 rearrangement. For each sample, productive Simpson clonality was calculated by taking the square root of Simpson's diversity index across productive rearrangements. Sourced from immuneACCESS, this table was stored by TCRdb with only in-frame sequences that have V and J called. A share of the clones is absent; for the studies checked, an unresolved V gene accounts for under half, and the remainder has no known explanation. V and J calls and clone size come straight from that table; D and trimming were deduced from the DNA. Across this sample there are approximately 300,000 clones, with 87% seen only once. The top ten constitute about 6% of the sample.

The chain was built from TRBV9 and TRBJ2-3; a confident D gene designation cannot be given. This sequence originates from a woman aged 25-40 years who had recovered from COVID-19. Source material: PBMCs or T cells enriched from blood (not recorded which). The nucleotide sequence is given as TGTGCCAGCAGCGACGCTACGCGGGATACGCAGTATTTT. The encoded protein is CASSDATRDTQYF. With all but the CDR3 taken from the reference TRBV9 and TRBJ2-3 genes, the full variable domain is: DSGVTQTPKHLITATGQRVTLRCSPRSGDLSVYWYQQSLDQGLQFLIQYYNGEERAKGNILERFSAQQFPDLHSELNLSSLELGDSALYFCASSDATRDTQYFGPGTRLTVL.